What follows describes a single TCR beta chain. Its antigen is not known. The data originate from a study of T-cell memory formation after mild COVID-19. Across the study: TCR clusters mostly belonged to single donors.

TCRdb ran MiXCR on the 5' RACE reads and lists one entry per CDR3 protein. The sample has about 140,000 distinct CDR3 sequences, 14% to 15% seen once. This CDR3 region has 14 residues. V gave up 7 bases and J gave up 0 bases, with 12 bases separating them. In germline, CDR1 is SGHTA, CDR2 FQGNSA. Whole-study findings and limits: CD4+ contracting clones were mainly CM and EM; CD8+ ones, EMRA.

Sequences were obtained from PBMCs or a T cell subset sorted from them (not recorded which). The origin of this receptor is an adult woman who had mild COVID-19 (a few samples of this study predate the infection). Cell type and time point are not known. This rearrangement joins TRBV7-2 to TRBJ1-1, with a weak D call TRBD1 (5 bases). CDR3 nucleotide sequence: TGTGCCAGCATCGCCTTGGGGGTGAACACTGAAGCTTTCTTT. Residues: CASIALGVNTEAFF.